Detailed here is one T cell receptor beta chain. Which antigen it targets is not known. From the germline V gene, CDR1 is SGHDN and CDR2 is FVKESK. Spanning cysteine to phenylalanine, the CDR3 consists of 14 amino acids. No DNA is recorded. Prior to TCRbeta sequencing, five KLR/GPR56-defined CD4+ populations were enriched by fluorescence-activated cell sorting. To test a linear memory differentiation pathway, TCRbeta repertoires were sequenced from five CD4+ T-cell subsets defined by expression of KLRB1, KLRG1, GPR56 and KLRF1. TCR-sequenced cells came from peripheral blood of healthy control individuals, reported as five donors in the TCRbeta analysis figure. Heparinized peripheral blood was collected, and every sample was processed within one hour of being retrieved. To isolate peripheral blood mononuclear cells, blood was diluted 1:2 in PBS and put through Biocoll density gradient centrifugation at room temperature. CD4+ T cells were enriched from freshly isolated PBMCs by magnetic sorting with anti-CD4 MicroBeads before flow sorting. A BD FACSAria II was used to sort CD4+ T cells, enriched from the PBMCs of healthy donors, according to marker expression. Surface staining used anti-KLRB1 clone 191B8, anti-KLRF1 clone 4A4.D10 and anti-KLRG1 clone REA261 antibodies from Miltenyi Biotec.

The sample is drawn from a study of GPR56 and killer-like receptors on CD4 memory cells (dated by TCRdb to the late 2010s). Regarding the complete study: The study proposed that the stepwise gain of KLRB1, KLRG1, GPR56 and finally KLRF1 marks human CD4+ memory T-cell differentiation and cytokine production potential. The study described its healthy blood donors as age-matched to the liver disease patients, who had a median age of around 71 years. Paper-wide results and their limitations: Low clonal frequency was observed in the marker-negative population, and a progressive increase in clonal frequency, with a corresponding decrease in TCRbeta diversity, was observed along the proposed pathway. Overlap of TCR repertoires was observed especially between the late populations 4 and 5, and partly population 3. Clones dominating late populations 4 and 5 were also found in early populations 1 and 2, which the authors took as evidence for linear differentiation. Rather than covering full repertoires, the diversity and similarity analyses were limited to the 100 most expanded clones in each population.

TCRdb lists the instrument as Illumina HiSeq 2500. The recombined TCRbeta locus was amplified by a previously published PCR protocol to build sequencing libraries. The original pipeline was this. Any read whose average quality score fell below 30 was discarded, and IMSEQ was used to process the reads that remained. Clonotypes were defined by Vbeta gene, Jbeta gene and CDR3 amino acid sequence. To quantify how much the repertoires of different populations overlapped, the Morisita-Horn index was computed on the top 100 expanded clones. Clonal diversity was assessed with Rényi diversity profiles calculated on the top 100 expanded clones. TCRdb reprocessed the reads, so every CDR3 protein sequence counts as one entry and DNA is not shown. Here the V and J calls rest on TCRdb's processing, not on the authors' analysis. This sample's table has entries for some 1,000 distinct CDR3 sequences. Less than 20% of the sample comes from the top ten.

The rearrangement combines TRBV14 with TRBJ1-3. This TCR was sampled from a human donor in good health. Sequencing used memory CD4+ T cells from blood. This receptor carries the CDR3 CASSLVGSGNTIYF.